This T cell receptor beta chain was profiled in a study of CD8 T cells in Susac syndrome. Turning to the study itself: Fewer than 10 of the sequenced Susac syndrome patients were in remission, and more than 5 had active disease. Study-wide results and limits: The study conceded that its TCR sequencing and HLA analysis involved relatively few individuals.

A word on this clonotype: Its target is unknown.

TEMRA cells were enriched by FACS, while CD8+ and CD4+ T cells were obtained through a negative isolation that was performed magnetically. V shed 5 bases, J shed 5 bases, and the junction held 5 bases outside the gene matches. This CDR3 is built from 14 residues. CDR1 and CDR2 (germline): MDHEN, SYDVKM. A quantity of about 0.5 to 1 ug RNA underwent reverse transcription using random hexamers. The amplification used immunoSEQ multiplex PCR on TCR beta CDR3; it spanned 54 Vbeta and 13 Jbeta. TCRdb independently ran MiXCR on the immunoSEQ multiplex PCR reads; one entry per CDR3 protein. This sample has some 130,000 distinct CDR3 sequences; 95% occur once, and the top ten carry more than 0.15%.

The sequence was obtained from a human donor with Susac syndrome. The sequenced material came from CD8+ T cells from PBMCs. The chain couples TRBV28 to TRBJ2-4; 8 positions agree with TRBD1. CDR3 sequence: CASSPQGAQNIQYF. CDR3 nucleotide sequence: TGTGCCAGCAGTCCCCAGGGGGCGCAAAACATTCAGTACTTC.